Presented here are 4 T cell receptor beta chains from one specimen sequenced in a study of Ad26.COV2.S vaccination and SARS-CoV-2 variants (dated by TCRdb to the early 2020s). The sample's treatment or condition label is to be understood as: about 20 received Ad26.COV2.S at low or high dose, single or two shots; roughly five received placebo; per-sample allocation not given. For vaccine and placebo recipients, repertoires were sequenced using samples collected on day 63 after the first injection. The library was made by the immunoSEQ multiplex PCR assay. As stored in TCRdb, this immuneACCESS dataset retains in-frame rearrangements with V and J assigned. A fraction of the clones does not appear; measured against another copy, unresolved V genes explain less than half of the discrepancy, and the remainder lacks a known reason. The sample contains around 400,000 clones, approximately 83% of them found a single time. The leading ten clones occupy about 7.1% of the sample.

The sample in question was peripheral blood, obtained in a trial of Ad26.COV2.S vaccine versus placebo. These receptors were collected from a person aged 18-65 years who received the Ad26.COV2.S COVID-19 vaccine or a placebo.

The gene calls are TRBV4-1 and TRBJ2-7; tentative D call: TRBD1 (5 bases). There are 15 residues in the CDR3. The germline V and J ends were trimmed by 5 bases and 1 base, with 15 bases remaining between them. Germline-derived CDR1 and CDR2 are MGHRA and YSYEKL. CDR3 DNA: TGCGCCAGCAGCACCGCTTCAGGGCAATCCTACGAGCAGTACTTC. This codes for CASSTASGQSYEQYF.

This clone was recorded a few times. The V call is TRBV5-1, the J call TRBJ1-2; D is perhaps TRBD1 (6 bases). Germline CDR1 SGHRS, CDR2 YFSETQ. The CDR3 length is 15 residues. The ends were cut back, 0 bases at V and 1 base at J, with 10 bases in the middle. CDR3 bases: TGCGCCAGCAGCTTGGGGACAGCACTTAACTATGGCTACACCTTC. Translated: CASSLGTALNYGYTF. The complete variable domain, with remaining parts taken from reference TRBV5-1 and TRBJ1-2, reads KAGVTQTPRYLIKTRGQQVTLSCSPISGHRSVSWYQQTPGQGLQFLFEYFSETQRNKGNFPGRFSGRQFSNSRSEMNVSTLELGDSALYLCASSLGTALNYGYTFGSGTRLTVV.

V usage is TRBV5-1 and J usage is TRBJ1-4; no definite D call. CDR1 and CDR2 from the germline V gene are SGHRS and YFSETQ. Between the trimmed V and J ends, which lost 1 base and 5 bases, there was a span of 9 bases. The CDR3 is made up of 14 amino acids. The CDR3 loop reads CASSLYRSNEKLFF. DNA for the CDR3: TGCGCCAGCAGCTTGTACAGATCCAATGAAAAACTGTTTTTT.

This clone has just a few counts. The chain recombines TRBV9 with TRBJ1-5, with D unclear. CDR3 length: 13 amino acids. Trimming took off 4 bases at V and 5 bases at J, with 10 bases between the two ends. Per germline, CDR1 SGDLS and CDR2 YYNGEE. CDR3 protein: CASSPDWDQPQHF. Written as DNA, the CDR3 is TGTGCCAGCAGCCCGGACTGGGATCAGCCCCAGCATTTT.